This T cell receptor (beta chain) was documented in a study of blood T cell repertoires in COVID-19. Study at large: The United States, Italy and Spain were the sources of the acute and convalescent COVID-19 samples.

Each recovered donor of Cohort 3 presented with two negative PCRs, clearance, or symptom resolution. Per the original methods: For nucleated cells, counts were estimated from reference gene primer amplification. TCRdb keeps only in-frame clones here, not all; method: immunoSEQ multiplex PCR. V and J calls and clone size are those listed in that table; D and trimming were worked out from the DNA. The data show a few hundred thousand clones, with roughly 89% seen just once and around 10% held by the top ten. Only one count was recorded for this clone. V lost 4 bases to trimming and J lost 10 bases; unmatched junction nucleotides: 9. This CDR3 has 15 amino acids. CDR1 and CDR2 from the germline V gene are SGHDN and FVKESK.

This chain uses TRBV14 with TRBJ1-4; 10 nucleotides agree with TRBD1. The sequence came from a woman between 45 and 60 years old who had recovered from COVID-19. The material sequenced was PBMCs or T cells enriched from blood (not recorded which). In DNA, the CDR3 is TGTGCCAGCAGCCTGCCAGACAGGGGGCTGGTAAAACTGTTTTTT. Translation gives CASSLPDRGLVKLFF.